Described below is a single TCR beta chain sequence and its context. Its antigen is currently not known. Qualities for individual bases were not recorded, and no much larger clone is one base off. Genomic DNA was isolated from the sorted cells so that the TCRbeta CDR3 region could be sequenced. The immunoSEQ Assay was used to sequence the TCRbeta CDR3 regions. TCRdb stores this immuneACCESS table with in-frame sequences only. Part of the clones is absent; in the studies checked, under half of the shortfall reflects unresolved V genes, and no reason is known for the rest. This sample holds 100,000 or so clones; about 90% were observed only once. The ten largest clones take up more than 5.5% of the sample. The entry originates in a study of OX40 agonist ivuxolimab in advanced cancers. For context, the study as a whole: The costimulatory receptor OX40 (CD134) was targeted by ivuxolimab, a fully human IgG2 agonistic monoclonal antibody. Intravenous ivuxolimab was administered to patients every 2 weeks at six dose levels: 0.01, 0.1, 0.3, 1.5, 3 and 10 mg/kg. Of the roughly 54 dose-escalation patients, hepatocellular carcinoma was present in about 20, melanoma in roughly 15, renal cell carcinoma in 9 and head and neck cancer in 9. The dose-escalation cohort was roughly 87% male with a mean age of approximately 60 years, ranging from about 20 to 85. Patients were allowed to have had prior anti-PD-1, anti-PD-L1 or anti-CTLA-4 therapy, and approximately 41% of the dose-escalation patients had previously received checkpoint inhibitors. Partial responses occurred in three dose-escalation patients, of whom one had hepatocellular carcinoma and two had cutaneous melanoma. The point of sequencing TCRbeta in the periphery was to test whether ivuxolimab changed TCR sequence diversity and drove clonal T-cell expansion. The monotherapy dose-escalation portion (N of about 50 patients) of the phase I ivuxolimab trial is reported in the paper. What the authors observed across the whole study: After ivuxolimab, more expanded clones were found on average in CD8+ T cells than in CD4+ T cells. Low levels of normalized T-cell clonal expansion were also seen in some nonresponding patients. At doses of 0.1 to 3.0 mg/kg, clonal expansion of both CD4+ and CD8+ blood T cells was observed from baseline to week 6. In partial responders in the 0.1-3.0 mg/kg groups, normalized peripheral clonal expansion was found to be among the lowest, especially among CD8+ T cells. The antigen specificity of the peripheral T cells that underwent clonal expansion was not determined.

The trial excluded patients who had a history of autoimmune disease or who were on systemic immunosuppression. In every dose cohort, peripheral blood was drawn for TCR sequencing at baseline, cycle 4 day 1, and cycle 7 day 1. Samples were obtained from an open-label, multicenter, first-in-human phase I dose-escalation trial of ivuxolimab. Adults with locally advanced or metastatic melanoma, renal cell carcinoma, hepatocellular carcinoma or head and neck squamous cell carcinoma were enrolled in the trial. Before TCR sequencing, CD4+ T cells and CD8+ T cells were sorted from peripheral blood as separate populations. This clonotype was obtained from an adult with an advanced solid tumor such as melanoma, head and neck, liver or kidney cancer. This specimen was CD4+ or CD8+ T cells sorted from blood, taken in a trial of the OX40 agonist ivuxolimab.

This receptor has the CDR3 CAWSVLSWTAGNTIYF. The DNA is as follows: TGTGCCTGGAGTGTACTCTCGTGGACAGCCGGAAACACCATATATTTT. This sequence uses TRBV30 and TRBJ1-3, and the D gene may be TRBD1, 6 bases matching. Deletion took 0 bases off V and 4 bases off J, with a span of 16 bases between the germline ends. Taken from cysteine to phenylalanine, the CDR3 has 16 residues. Only the CDR3 part of the read is kept: 48 bases, read in frame from the first base. The germline V gene (reference sequence) specifies GTSNPN as CDR1 and SVGIG as CDR2.